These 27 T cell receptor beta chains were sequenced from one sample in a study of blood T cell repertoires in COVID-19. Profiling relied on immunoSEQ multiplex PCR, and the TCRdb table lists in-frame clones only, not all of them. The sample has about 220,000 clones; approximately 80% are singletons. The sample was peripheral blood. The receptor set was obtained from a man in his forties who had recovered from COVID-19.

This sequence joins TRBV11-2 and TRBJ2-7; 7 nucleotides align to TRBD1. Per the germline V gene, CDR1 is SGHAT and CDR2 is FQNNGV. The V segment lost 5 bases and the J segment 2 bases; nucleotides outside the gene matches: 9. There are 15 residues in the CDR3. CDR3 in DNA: TGTGCCAGCAGCGTCGTTGCAGGGGGAGCCTACGAGCAGTACTTC. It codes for CASSVVAGGAYEQYF.

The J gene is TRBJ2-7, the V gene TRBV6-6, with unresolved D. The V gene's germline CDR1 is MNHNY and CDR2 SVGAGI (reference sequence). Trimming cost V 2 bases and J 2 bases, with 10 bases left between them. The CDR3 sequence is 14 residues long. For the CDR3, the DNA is TGTGCCAGCAGTTACCTCCCAACACCCTACGAGCAGTACTTC. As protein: CASSYLPTPYEQYF.

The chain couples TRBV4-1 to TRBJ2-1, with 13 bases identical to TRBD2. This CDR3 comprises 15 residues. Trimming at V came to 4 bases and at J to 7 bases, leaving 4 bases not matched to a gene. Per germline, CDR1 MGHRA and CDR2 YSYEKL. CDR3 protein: CASSLLAGGWNEQFF. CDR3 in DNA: TGCGCCAGCAGCCTACTAGCGGGGGGGTGGAATGAGCAGTTCTTC.

CDR3 sequence (DNA): TGTGCCAGCAGCTTAGAATACTCCTATAATTCACCCCTCCACTTT. Its protein is CASSLEYSYNSPLHF. The chain recombines TRBV7-2 with TRBJ1-6; D is unresolved. With 1 base removed from V and 0 bases from J, the gap between germline ends came to 4 bases. The CDR3 is 15 amino acids. Germline loops: CDR1 SGHTA, CDR2 FQGNSA.

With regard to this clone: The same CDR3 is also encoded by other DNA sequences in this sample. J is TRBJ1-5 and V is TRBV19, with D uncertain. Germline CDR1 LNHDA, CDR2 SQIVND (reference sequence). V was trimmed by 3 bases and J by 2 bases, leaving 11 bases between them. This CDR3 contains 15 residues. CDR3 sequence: CASSMVPGGNQPQHF. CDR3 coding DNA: TGTGCCAGTAGTATGGTCCCGGGTGGCAATCAGCCCCAGCATTTT.

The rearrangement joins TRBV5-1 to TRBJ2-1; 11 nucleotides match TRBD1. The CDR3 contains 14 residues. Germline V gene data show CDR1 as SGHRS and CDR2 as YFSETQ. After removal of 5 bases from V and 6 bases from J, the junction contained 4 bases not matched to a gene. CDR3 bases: TGCGCCAGCAGGTCCGGGACAGGGGGCAATGAGCAGTTCTTC. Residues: CASRSGTGGNEQFF.

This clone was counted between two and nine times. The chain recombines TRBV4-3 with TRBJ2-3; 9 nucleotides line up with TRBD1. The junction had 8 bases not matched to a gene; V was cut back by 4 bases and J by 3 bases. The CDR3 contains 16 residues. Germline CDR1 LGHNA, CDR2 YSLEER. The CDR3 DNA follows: TGCGCCAGCAGCCCGCAATGGGACAGGGTGACAGATACGCAGTATTTT. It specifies CASSPQWDRVTDTQYF.

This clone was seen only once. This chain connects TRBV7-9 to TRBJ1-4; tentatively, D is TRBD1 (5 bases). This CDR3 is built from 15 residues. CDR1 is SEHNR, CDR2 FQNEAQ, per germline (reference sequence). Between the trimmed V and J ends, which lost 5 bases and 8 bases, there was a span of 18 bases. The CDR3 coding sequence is TGTGCCAGCAGCCAAGACAGAAGACTAGGGGAAAAACTGTTTTTT. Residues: CASSQDRRLGEKLFF.

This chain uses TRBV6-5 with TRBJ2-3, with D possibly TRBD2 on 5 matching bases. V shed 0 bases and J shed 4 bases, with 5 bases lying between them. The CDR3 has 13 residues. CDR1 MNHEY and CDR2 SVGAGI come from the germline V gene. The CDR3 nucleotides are TGTGCCAGCAGTTACTCAGCGGCAGATACGCAGTATTTT. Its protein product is CASSYSAADTQYF.

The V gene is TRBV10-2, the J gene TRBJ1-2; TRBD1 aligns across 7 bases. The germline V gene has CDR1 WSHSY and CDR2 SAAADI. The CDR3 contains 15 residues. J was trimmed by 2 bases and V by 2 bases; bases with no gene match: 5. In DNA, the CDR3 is TGCGCCAGCAGTGAGCCATCAGGGGGGAACTATGGCTACACCTTC. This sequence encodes CASSEPSGGNYGYTF.

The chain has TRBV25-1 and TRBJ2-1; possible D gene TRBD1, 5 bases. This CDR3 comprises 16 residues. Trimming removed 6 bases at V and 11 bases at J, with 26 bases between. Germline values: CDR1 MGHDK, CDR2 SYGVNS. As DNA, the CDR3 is TGTGCCAGCAGACCACCCCGGACAAAAGGATTACATAAGCAGTTCTTC. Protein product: CASRPPRTKGLHKQFF.

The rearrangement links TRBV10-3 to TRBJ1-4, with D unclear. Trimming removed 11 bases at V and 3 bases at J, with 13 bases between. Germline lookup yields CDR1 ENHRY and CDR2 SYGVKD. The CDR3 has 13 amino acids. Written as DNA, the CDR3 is TGTGCCGCGAATACGGTCCCTAATGAAAAACTGTTTTTT. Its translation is CAANTVPNEKLFF.

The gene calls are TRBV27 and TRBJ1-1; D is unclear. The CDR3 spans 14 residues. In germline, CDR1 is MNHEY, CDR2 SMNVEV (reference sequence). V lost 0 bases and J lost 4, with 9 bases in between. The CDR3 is CASSLSWSGTEAFF. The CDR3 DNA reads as TGTGCCAGCAGTTTATCATGGTCCGGCACTGAAGCTTTCTTT.

DNA for the CDR3: TGCGCCAGCAGCCAACAGACAGGGCTTTCCTACGAGCAGTACTTC. Translation: CASSQQTGLSYEQYF. The gene calls are TRBV4-3 and TRBJ2-7; 7 bases line up with TRBD1. This CDR3 spans 15 amino acids. Germline lookup yields CDR1 LGHNA and CDR2 YSLEER. Trimming at V came to 2 bases and at J to 1 base, leaving 5 bases not matched to a gene.

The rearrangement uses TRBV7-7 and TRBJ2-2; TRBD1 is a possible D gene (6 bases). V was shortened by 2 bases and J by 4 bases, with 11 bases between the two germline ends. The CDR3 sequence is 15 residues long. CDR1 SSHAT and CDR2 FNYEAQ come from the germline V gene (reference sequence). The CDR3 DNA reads TGTGCCAGCAGCTTATACAGGGCGGGCACCGGGGAGCTGTTTTTT. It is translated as CASSLYRAGTGELFF.

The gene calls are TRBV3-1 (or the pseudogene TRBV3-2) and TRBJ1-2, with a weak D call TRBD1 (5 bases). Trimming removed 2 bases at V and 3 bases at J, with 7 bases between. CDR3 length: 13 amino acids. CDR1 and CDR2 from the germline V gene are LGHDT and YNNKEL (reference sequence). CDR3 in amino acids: CASSQQGDYGYTF. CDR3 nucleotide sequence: TGTGCCAGCAGCCAACAAGGGGACTATGGCTACACCTTC.

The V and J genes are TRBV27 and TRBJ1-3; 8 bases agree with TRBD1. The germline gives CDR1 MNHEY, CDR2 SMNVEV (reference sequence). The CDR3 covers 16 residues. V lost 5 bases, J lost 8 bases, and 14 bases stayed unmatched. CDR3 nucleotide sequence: TGTGCCAGCAGTCCTCAATCGACAGGGGCCTGGGACACCATATATTTT. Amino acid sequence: CASSPQSTGAWDTIYF.

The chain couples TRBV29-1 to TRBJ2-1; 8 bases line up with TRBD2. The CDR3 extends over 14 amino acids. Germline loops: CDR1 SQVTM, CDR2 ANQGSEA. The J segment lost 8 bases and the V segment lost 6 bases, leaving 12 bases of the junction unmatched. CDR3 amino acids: CSVAQRESVDEQFF. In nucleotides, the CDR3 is TGCAGCGTCGCTCAGCGGGAGTCAGTAGATGAGCAGTTCTTC.

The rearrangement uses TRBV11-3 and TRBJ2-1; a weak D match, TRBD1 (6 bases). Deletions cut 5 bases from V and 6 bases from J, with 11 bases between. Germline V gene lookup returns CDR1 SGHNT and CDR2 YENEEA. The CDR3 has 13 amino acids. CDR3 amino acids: CASSATGRNEQFF. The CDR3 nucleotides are TGTGCCAGCAGCGCGACAGGACGCAATGAGCAGTTCTTC. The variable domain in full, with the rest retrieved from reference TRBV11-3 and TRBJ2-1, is EAGVVQSPRYKIIEKKQPVAFWCNPISGHNTLYWYLQNLGQGPELLIRYENEEAVDDSQLPKDRFSAERLKGVDSTLKIQPAELGDSAVYLCASSATGRNEQFFGPGTRLTVL.

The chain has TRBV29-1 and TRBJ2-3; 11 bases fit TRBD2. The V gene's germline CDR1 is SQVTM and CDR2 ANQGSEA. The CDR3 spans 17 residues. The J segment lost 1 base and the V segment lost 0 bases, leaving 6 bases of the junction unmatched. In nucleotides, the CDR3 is TGCAGCGTTGAAGATAGGGCACTAGCGGGGGGCACAGATACGCAGTATTTT. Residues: CSVEDRALAGGTDTQYF.

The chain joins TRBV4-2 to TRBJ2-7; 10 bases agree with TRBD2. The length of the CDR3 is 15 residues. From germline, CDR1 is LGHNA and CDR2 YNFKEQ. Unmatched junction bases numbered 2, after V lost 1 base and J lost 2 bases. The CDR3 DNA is TGTGCCAGCAGCCAAGGGCTAGCGGGGGCCTACGAGCAGTACTTC. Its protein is CASSQGLAGAYEQYF.

In DNA form, the CDR3 reads TGTGCCAGCAGTAGCTCGGGACTGAATGAAAAACTGTTTTTT. Amino acids: CASSSSGLNEKLFF. The V call is TRBV6-5, the J call TRBJ1-4, with D possibly TRBD1 on 5 matching bases. CDR3 length: 14 residues. Germline V gene data show CDR1 as MNHEY and CDR2 as SVGAGI. V dropped 5 bases and J dropped 5 bases, with 12 bases sitting between them.

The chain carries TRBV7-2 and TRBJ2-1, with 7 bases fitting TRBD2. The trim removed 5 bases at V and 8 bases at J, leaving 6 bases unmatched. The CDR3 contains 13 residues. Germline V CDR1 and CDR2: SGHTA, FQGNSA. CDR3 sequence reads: CASSRQRGDEQFF. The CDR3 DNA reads TGTGCCAGCAGCCGTCAACGGGGGGATGAGCAGTTCTTC.

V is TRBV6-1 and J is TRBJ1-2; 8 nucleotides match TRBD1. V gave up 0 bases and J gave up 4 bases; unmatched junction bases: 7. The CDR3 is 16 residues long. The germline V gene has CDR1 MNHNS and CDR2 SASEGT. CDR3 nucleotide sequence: TGTGCCAGCAGTGAAGCCTCCAGGGGGCAGGTCTATGGCTACACCTTC. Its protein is CASSEASRGQVYGYTF.

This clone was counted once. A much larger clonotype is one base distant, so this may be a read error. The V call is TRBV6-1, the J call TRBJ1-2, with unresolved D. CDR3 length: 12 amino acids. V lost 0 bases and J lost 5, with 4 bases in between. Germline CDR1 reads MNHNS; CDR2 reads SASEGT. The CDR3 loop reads CASSEAGYGYTF. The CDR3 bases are TGTGCCAGCAGTGAAGCCGGGTATGGCTACACCTTC.

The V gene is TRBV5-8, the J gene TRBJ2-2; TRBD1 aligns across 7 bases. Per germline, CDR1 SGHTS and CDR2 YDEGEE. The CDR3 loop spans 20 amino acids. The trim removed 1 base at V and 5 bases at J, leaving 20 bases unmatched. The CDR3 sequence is CASSLPRRRTGLKGTGELFF. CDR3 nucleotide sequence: TGTGCCAGCAGCTTGCCCCGAAGGAGGACAGGTTTGAAGGGAACCGGGGAGCTGTTTTTT. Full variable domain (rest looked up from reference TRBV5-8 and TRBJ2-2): EAGVTQSPTHLIKTRGQQATLRCSPISGHTSVYWYQQALGLGLQFLLWYDEGEERNRGNFPPRFSGRQFPNYSSELNVNALELEDSALYLCASSLPRRRTGLKGTGELFFGEGSRLTVL.

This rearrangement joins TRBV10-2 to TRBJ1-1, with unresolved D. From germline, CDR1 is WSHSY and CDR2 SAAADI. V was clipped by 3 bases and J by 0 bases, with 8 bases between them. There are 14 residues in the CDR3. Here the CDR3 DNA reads TGCGCCAGCAGTGATATGGCATTGAACACTGAAGCTTTCTTT. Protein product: CASSDMALNTEAFF.